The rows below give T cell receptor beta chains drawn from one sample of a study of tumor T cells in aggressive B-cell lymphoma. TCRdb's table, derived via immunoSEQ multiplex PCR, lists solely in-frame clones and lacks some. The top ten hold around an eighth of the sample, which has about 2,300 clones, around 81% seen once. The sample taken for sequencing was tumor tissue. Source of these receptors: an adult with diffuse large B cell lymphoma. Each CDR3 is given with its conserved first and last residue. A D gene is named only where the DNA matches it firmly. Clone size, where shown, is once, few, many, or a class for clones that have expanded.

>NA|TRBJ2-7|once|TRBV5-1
CASSYGHSRNYYEQYF
TGCGCCAGCAGCTACGGACACAGCCGAAACTACTACGAGCAGTACTTC
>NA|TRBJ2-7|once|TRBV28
CAIWEGGHYEQYF
TGTGCCATCTGGGAAGGAGGGCACTACGAGCAGTACTTC
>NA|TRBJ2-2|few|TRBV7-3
CASSLPEGTGELFF
TGTGCCAGCAGCTTGCCCGAGGGCACCGGGGAGCTGTTTTTT
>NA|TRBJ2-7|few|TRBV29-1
CSVGGGTLGEQYF
TGCAGCGTGGGAGGGGGGACACTGGGAGAGCAGTACTTC
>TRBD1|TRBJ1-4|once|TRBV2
CASSGDRGNEKLFF
TGTGCCAGCAGTGGGGACAGGGGTAATGAAAAACTGTTTTTT
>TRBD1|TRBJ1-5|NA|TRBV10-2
CASRGQADNQPQHF
TGCGCCAGCCGGGGACAGGCTGACAATCAGCCCCAGCATTTT
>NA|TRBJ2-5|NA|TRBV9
CASSDFGQGVDQETQYF
TGTGCCAGCAGTGACTTCGGACAAGGGGTGGACCAAGAGACCCAGTACTTC
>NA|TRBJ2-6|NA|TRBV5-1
CASSPGYGANVLTF
TGCGCCAGCAGCCCAGGGTATGGGGCCAACGTCCTGACTTTC
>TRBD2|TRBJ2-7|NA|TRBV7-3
CASSLGTSGSYEQYF
TGTGCCAGCAGCTTAGGGACTAGCGGATCCTACGAGCAGTACTTC
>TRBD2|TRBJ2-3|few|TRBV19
CASSIDLVGGINTQYF
TGTGCCAGTAGTATAGATCTAGTGGGGGGGATCAATACGCAGTATTTT
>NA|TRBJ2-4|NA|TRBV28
CASTDSLVAKNIQYF
TGTGCCAGCACAGACAGCCTAGTGGCCAAAAACATTCAGTACTTC
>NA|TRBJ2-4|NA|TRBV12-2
CASRLEGYPSRENIQYF
TGTGCAAGTCGCTTAGAGGGGTATCCGTCCAGGGAAAACATTCAGTACTTC
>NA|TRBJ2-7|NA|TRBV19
CTSSNGQGGHEQYF
TGTACCAGTAGTAACGGACAGGGAGGGCACGAGCAGTACTTC
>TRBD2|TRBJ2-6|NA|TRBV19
CASTPRFSGRAGANVLTF
TGTGCCAGTACCCCCAGATTTAGCGGGAGAGCTGGGGCCAACGTCCTGACTTTC
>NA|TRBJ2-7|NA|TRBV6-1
CASSESAVDSEQYF
TGTGCCAGCAGTGAATCAGCGGTCGACTCCGAGCAGTACTTC
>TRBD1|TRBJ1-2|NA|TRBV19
CASSIAGQGGNYGYTF
TGTGCCAGTAGTATAGCGGGACAGGGGGGCAACTATGGCTACACCTTC
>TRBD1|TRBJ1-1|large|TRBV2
CAAGTGMNTEAFF
TGTGCCGCGGGGACAGGGATGAACACTGAAGCTTTCTTT
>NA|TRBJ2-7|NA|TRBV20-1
CSASREQYF
TGCAGTGCTAGTCGCGAGCAGTACTTC
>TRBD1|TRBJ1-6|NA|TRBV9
CASSGAGGADNSPLHF
TGTGCCAGCAGCGGAGCAGGGGGCGCAGATAATTCACCCCTCCACTTT